The 14 T cell receptor beta chains below were found in one sample sequenced in a study of cytomegalovirus exposure and HLA in healthy donors. Sequencing used immunoSEQ multiplex PCR; TCRdb keeps in-frame clones, though not all of them. The data contain tens of thousands of clones, roughly 95% of them singletons. Sequenced input: PBMCs. These receptors all come from a man between 18 and 35 years old in good health and CMV-seropositive.

The genes are TRBV28 and TRBJ2-1; 7 bases are shared with TRBD2. Germline lookup yields CDR1 MDHEN and CDR2 SYDVKM. V gave up 2 bases and J gave up 8 bases; unmatched junction bases: 3. This CDR3 contains 13 residues. CDR3 coding DNA: TGTGCCAGCAGTTTAAGCGGGGTGGATGAGCAGTTCTTC. Translation: CASSLSGVDEQFF.

J is TRBJ2-1 and V is TRBV11-2; 13 bases line up with TRBD2. The CDR3 totals 15 residues. V shed 5 bases and J 6 bases; nucleotides not matched to a gene: 4. Germline V CDR1 and CDR2: SGHAT, FQNNGV. The CDR3 sequence is CASSRTSGRGNEQFF. In DNA, the CDR3 is TGTGCCAGCAGCCGCACTAGCGGGAGGGGCAATGAGCAGTTCTTC.

This chain joins TRBV19 and TRBJ2-1, with 7 bases that match TRBD2. The ends lost 2 bases at V and 9 bases at J; junction bases unmatched: 4. Germline CDR1 reads LNHDA; CDR2 reads SQIVND (reference sequence). The CDR3 is 13 residues long. Written as DNA, the CDR3 is TGTGCCAGTAGTATACGCAGGGAGGGTGAGCAGTTCTTC. Its protein is CASSIRREGEQFF.

The chain carries TRBV4-1 and TRBJ1-5; no reliable D call. This CDR3 is built from 16 residues. Trimming stripped 1 base from V and 6 bases from J, with 16 bases between. Germline CDR1 reads MGHRA; CDR2 reads YSYEKL. The CDR3, as DNA: TGCGCCAGCAGCCAAGGTGAGGGAGGTGGAATTCAGCCCCAGCATTTT. Its translation is CASSQGEGGGIQPQHF.

The chain carries TRBV5-1 and TRBJ2-7; the match to TRBD1 covers 7 bases. V dropped 4 bases and J dropped 4; count of bases not matched to a gene: 11. CDR1 is SGHRS, CDR2 YFSETQ, per germline. The CDR3 has 15 residues. The CDR3 spells CASSGGPGQIYEQYF. The CDR3 DNA reads as TGCGCCAGCAGCGGCGGTCCGGGACAGATATACGAGCAGTACTTC.

The chain couples TRBV7-9 to TRBJ2-1, with 12 bases aligning to TRBD2. There are 16 residues in the CDR3. V shed 5 bases and J 2 bases; nucleotides not matched to a gene: 4. Germline CDR1 reads SEHNR; CDR2 reads FQNEAQ (reference sequence). The CDR3, as DNA: TGTGCCAGCAGCCCACGGACTAGCGGGACCTACAATGAGCAGTTCTTC. Its protein product is CASSPRTSGTYNEQFF.

In its sample, this clone was seen once. J is TRBJ2-3 and V is TRBV19; 14 bases agree with TRBD2. J was trimmed by 2 bases and V by 4 bases; bases with no gene match: 2. In germline, CDR1 is LNHDA, CDR2 SQIVND (reference sequence). The CDR3 extends over 16 amino acids. DNA of the CDR3: TGTGCCAGTAGTAGGGGACTAGCGGGGGCCACAGATACGCAGTATTTT. Its protein is CASSRGLAGATDTQYF.

This chain links TRBV27 with TRBJ1-4, with TRBD1 as a possible D gene (5 bases). V lost 2 bases and J 7 bases, leaving 11 bases between the germline ends. The CDR3 extends over 14 amino acids. Germline V gene data show CDR1 as MNHEY and CDR2 as SMNVEV (reference sequence). The CDR3 DNA follows: TGTGCCAGCAGTTTACTAGGGGTGGGTGAAAAACTGTTTTTT. Its translation is CASSLLGVGEKLFF.

The chain employs TRBV19 and TRBJ1-2; D is ambiguous. This CDR3 is built from 17 residues. Germline CDR1 reads LNHDA; CDR2 reads SQIVND (reference sequence). The V end was cut by 5 bases, the J end by 0 bases, with 19 bases between. Here the CDR3 reads CASSPRSRDTTNYGYTF. In DNA form, the CDR3 reads TGTGCCAGTAGTCCCCGTAGTCGGGATACTACTAACTATGGCTACACCTTC.

The J gene is TRBJ2-3, the V gene TRBV7-2, with D perhaps TRBD1 (6 bases). Germline CDR1 and CDR2: SGHTA and FQGNSA. This CDR3 contains 15 residues. Trimming took 3 bases from V and 2 from J, leaving 12 bases between them. The CDR3 here is CASSFSGHNTDTQYF. The CDR3 nucleotides read TGTGCCAGCAGCTTTTCGGGACACAACACAGATACGCAGTATTTT.

The rearrangement links TRBV6-6 to TRBJ1-2, with D possibly matching TRBD1 (6 bases). The CDR3 has 16 residues. Germline V gene sequence: CDR1 MNHNY, CDR2 SVGAGI (reference sequence). Trimming pared 2 bases from V and 1 base from J, leaving 14 bases between. The CDR3 region is CASSYPEGGVNYGYTF. CDR3 nucleotides: TGTGCCAGCAGTTACCCCGAAGGGGGGGTTAACTATGGCTACACCTTC.

The chain has TRBV29-1 and TRBJ1-4; unclear D gene. The CDR3 covers 13 residues. With 4 bases removed from V and 7 bases from J, the gap between germline ends came to 13 bases. From germline, CDR1 is SQVTM and CDR2 ANQGSEA. CDR3 in DNA: TGCAGCGTTGTAGGAGGGTTCGGTGAAAAACTGTTTTTT. Translating gives CSVVGGFGEKLFF.

The CDR3 sequence is CAWKFWRLAGGPRSYEQYF. Written as DNA, the CDR3 is TGTGCCTGGAAGTTTTGGCGACTAGCGGGAGGGCCCAGGTCCTACGAGCAGTACTTC. The J gene is TRBJ2-7, the V gene TRBV30; 14 nucleotides match TRBD2. The germline gives CDR1 GTSNPN, CDR2 SVGIG (reference sequence). The V gene end was trimmed by 4 bases and the J gene end by 1 base; junction bases not matched to a gene: 15. The CDR3 contains 19 residues.

The V gene is TRBV30, the J gene TRBJ2-5; 7 nucleotides match TRBD1. The CDR3 has 13 residues. The V and J ends lost 5 bases and 5 bases, in that order; junction bases with no gene match: 8. CDR1 is GTSNPN, CDR2 SVGIG, per germline (reference sequence). CDR3 protein: CAWGTGAPETQYF. CDR3 bases: TGTGCCTGGGGTACAGGGGCGCCTGAGACCCAGTACTTC.